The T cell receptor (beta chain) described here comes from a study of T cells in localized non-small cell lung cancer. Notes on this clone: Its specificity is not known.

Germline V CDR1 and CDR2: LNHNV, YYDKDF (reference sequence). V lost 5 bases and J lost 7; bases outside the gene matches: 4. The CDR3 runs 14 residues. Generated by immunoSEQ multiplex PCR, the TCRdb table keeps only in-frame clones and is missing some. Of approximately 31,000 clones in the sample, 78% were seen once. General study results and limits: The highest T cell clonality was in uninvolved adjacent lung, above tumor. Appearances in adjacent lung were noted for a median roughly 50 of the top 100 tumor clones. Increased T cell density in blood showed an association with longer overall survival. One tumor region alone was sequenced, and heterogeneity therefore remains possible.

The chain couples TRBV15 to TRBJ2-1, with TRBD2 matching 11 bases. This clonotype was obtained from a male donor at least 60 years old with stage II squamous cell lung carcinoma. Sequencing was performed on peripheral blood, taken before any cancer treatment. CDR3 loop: CATSLAGGNNEQFF. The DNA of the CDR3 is TGTGCCACCAGCTTAGCGGGGGGGAATAATGAGCAGTTCTTC.